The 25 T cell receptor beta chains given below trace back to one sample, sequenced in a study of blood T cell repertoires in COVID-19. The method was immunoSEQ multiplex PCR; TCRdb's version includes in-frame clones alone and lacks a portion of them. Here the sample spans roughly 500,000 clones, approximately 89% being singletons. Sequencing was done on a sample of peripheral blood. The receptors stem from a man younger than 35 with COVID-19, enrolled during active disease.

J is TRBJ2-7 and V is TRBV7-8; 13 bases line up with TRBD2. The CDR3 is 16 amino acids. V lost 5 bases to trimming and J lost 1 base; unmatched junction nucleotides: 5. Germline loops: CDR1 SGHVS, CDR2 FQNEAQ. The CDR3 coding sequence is TGTGCCAGCAGCACGGGGACTAGCGGGGTTTCCTACGAGCAGTACTTC. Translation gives CASSTGTSGVSYEQYF.

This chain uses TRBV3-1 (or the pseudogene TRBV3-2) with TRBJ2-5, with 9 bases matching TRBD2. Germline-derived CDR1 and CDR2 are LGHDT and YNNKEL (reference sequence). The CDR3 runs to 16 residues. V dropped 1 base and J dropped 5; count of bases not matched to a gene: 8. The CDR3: CASSQVAGGSRETQYF. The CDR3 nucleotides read TGTGCCAGCAGCCAAGTGGCGGGAGGGTCGCGGGAGACCCAGTACTTC.

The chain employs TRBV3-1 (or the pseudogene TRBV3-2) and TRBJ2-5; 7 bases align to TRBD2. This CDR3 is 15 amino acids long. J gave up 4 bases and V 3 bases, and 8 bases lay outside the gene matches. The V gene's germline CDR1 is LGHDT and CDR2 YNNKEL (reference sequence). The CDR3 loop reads CASSQAAGRRETQYF. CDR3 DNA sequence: TGTGCCAGCAGCCAGGCAGCGGGAAGGAGAGAGACCCAGTACTTC.

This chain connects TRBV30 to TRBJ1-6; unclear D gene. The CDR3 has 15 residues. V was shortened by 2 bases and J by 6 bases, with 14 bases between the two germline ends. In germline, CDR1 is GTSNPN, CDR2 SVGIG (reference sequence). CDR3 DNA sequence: TGTGCCTGGAGTCTGTCGGGAGGATTTAATTCACCCCTCCACTTT. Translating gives CAWSLSGGFNSPLHF.

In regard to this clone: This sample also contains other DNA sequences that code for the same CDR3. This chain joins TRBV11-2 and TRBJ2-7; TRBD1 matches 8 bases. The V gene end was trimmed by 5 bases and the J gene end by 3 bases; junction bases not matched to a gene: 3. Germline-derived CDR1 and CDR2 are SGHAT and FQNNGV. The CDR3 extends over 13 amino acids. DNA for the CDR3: TGTGCCAGCAGCCCCGGACAGGGCTACGAGCAGTACTTC. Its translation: CASSPGQGYEQYF.

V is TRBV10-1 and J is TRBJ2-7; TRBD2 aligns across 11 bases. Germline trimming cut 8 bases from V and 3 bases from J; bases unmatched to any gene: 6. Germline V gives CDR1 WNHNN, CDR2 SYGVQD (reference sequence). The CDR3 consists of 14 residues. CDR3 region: CASGPGTSGYEQYF. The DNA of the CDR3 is TGCGCCAGCGGACCCGGGACTAGCGGCTACGAGCAGTACTTC.

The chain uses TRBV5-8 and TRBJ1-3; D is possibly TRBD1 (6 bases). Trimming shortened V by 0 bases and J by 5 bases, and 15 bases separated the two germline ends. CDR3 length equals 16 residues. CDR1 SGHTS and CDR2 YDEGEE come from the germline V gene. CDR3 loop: CASSLVGTGRRNTIYF. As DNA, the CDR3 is TGTGCCAGCAGCTTGGTGGGTACAGGGCGTAGAAACACCATATATTTT.

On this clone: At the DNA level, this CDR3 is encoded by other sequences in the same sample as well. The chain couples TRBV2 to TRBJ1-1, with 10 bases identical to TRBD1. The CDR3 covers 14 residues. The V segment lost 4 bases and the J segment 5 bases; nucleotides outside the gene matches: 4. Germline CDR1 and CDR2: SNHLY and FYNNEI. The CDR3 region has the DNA TGTGCCAGCAGTGGACAGGGGGCTGGGACTGAAGCTTTCTTT. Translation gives CASSGQGAGTEAFF.

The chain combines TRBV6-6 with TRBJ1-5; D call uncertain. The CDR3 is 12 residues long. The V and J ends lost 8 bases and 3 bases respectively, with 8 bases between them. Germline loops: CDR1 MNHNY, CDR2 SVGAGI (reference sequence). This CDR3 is CASGPYNQPQHF. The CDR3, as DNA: TGTGCCAGCGGGCCATACAATCAGCCCCAGCATTTT.

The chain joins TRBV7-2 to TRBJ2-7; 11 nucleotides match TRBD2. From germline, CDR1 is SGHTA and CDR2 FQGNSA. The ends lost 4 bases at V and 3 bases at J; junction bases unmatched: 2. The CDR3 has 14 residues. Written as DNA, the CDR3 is TGTGCCAGCAGCTCGGGACTAGCGGTCTACGAGCAGTACTTC. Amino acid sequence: CASSSGLAVYEQYF. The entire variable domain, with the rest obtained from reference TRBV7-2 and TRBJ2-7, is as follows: GAGVSQSPSNKVTEKGKDVELRCDPISGHTALYWYRQSLGQGLEFLIYFQGNSAPDKSGLPSDRFSAERTGGSVSTLTIQRTQQEDSAVYLCASSSGLAVYEQYFGPGTRLTVT.

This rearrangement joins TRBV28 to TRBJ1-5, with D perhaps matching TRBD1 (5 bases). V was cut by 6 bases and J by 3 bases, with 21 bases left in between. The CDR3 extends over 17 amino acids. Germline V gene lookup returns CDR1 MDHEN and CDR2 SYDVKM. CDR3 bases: TGTGCCAGCAGCTCCATGCGGGGGGGGGTTTACAATCAGCCCCAGCATTTT. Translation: CASSSMRGGVYNQPQHF. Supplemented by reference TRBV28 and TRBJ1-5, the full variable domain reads DVKVTQSSRYLVKRTGEKVFLECVQDMDHENMFWYRQDPGLGLRLIYFSYDVKMKEKGDIPEGYSVSREKKERFSLILESASTNQTSMYLCASSSMRGGVYNQPQHFGDGTRLSIL.

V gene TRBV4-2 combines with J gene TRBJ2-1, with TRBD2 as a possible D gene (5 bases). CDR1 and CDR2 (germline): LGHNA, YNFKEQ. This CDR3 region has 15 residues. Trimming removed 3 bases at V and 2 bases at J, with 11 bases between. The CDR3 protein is CASSQDGETYNEQFF. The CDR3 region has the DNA TGTGCCAGCAGCCAGGACGGGGAGACCTACAATGAGCAGTTCTTC.

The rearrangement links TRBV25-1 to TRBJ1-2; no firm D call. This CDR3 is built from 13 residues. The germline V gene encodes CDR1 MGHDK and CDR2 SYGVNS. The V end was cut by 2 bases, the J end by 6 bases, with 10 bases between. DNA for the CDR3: TGTGCCAGCAGTGAAACCGGGGTTGATGGCTACACCTTC. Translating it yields CASSETGVDGYTF.

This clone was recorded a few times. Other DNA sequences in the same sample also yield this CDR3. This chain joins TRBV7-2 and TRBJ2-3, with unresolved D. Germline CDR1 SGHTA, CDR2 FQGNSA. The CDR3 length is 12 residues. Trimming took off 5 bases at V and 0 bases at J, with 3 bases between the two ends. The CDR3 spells CASSTSTDTQYF. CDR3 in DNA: TGTGCCAGCAGCACAAGCACAGATACGCAGTATTTT.

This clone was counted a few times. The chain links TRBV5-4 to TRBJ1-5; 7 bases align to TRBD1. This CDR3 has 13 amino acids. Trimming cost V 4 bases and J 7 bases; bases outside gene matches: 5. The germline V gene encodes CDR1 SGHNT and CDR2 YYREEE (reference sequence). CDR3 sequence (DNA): TGTGCCAGCAGCACAGGGGTGTCCCAGCCCCAGCATTTT. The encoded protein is CASSTGVSQPQHF.

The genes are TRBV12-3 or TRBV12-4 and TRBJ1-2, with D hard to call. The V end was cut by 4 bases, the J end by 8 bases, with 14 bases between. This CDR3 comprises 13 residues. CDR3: CASSSPSQWGYTF. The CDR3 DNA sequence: TGTGCCAGCAGTTCCCCCTCGCAGTGGGGCTACACCTTC.

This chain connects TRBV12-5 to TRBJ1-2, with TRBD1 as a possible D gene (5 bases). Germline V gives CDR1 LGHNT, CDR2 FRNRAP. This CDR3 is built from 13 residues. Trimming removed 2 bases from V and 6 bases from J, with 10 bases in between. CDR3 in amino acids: CASGLPHRNGYTF. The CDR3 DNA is TGTGCTAGTGGTTTGCCCCACAGGAATGGCTACACCTTC.

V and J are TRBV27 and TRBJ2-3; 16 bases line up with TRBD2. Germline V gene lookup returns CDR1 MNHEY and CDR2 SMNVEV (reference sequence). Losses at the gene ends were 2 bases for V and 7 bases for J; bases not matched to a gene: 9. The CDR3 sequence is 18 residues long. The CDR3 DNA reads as TGTGCCAGCAGTTTAGGGACTAGCGGGGGGGCGGTCGGTAATACGCAGTATTTT. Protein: CASSLGTSGGAVGNTQYF.

The CDR3 is CASSATGSNTEAFF. The CDR3 DNA follows: TGTGCCAGCAGCGCGACAGGTAGTAACACTGAAGCTTTCTTT. The chain employs TRBV6-6 and TRBJ1-1, with D maybe TRBD1 (6 bases). The ends were cut back, 6 bases at V and 2 bases at J, with 13 bases in the middle. Germline V CDR1 and CDR2: MNHNY, SVGAGI (reference sequence). The CDR3 totals 14 residues.

CDR3 loop: CASSPTSPIQETQYF. CDR3 DNA: TGTGCCAGCAGCCCTACTAGTCCAATCCAAGAGACCCAGTACTTC. The chain recombines TRBV3-1 (or the pseudogene TRBV3-2) with TRBJ2-5, with D possibly TRBD2 on 5 matching bases. Germline assignment: CDR1 LGHDT and CDR2 YNNKEL (reference sequence). V was shortened by 4 bases and J by 1 base, with 13 bases between the two germline ends. The CDR3 sequence is 15 residues long.

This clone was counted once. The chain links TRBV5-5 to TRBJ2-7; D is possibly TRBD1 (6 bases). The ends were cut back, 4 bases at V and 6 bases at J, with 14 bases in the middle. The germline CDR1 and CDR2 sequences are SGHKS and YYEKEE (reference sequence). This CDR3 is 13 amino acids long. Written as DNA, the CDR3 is TGTGCCAGCAGCCCGTCGACAGGAGGCGAGCAGTACTTC. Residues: CASSPSTGGEQYF.

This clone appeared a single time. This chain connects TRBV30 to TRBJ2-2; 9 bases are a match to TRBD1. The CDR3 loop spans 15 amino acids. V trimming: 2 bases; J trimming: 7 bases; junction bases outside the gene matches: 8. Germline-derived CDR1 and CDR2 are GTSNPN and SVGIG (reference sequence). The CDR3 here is CAWSQGTGTFGELFF. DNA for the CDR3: TGTGCCTGGAGTCAGGGGACAGGGACTTTCGGGGAGCTGTTTTTT.

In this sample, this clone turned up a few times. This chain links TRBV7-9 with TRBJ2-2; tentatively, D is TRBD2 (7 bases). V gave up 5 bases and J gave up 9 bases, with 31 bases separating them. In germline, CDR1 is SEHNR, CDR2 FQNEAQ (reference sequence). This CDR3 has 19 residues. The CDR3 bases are TGTGCCAGCAGCCCGGGGCGGGGGATGGGACACCTCAAGCCGTGGGAGCTGTTTTTT. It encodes CASSPGRGMGHLKPWELFF. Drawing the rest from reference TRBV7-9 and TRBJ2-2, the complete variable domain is DTGVSQNPRHKITKRGQNVTFRCDPISEHNRLYWYRQTLGQGPEFLTYFQNEAQLEKSRLLSDRFSAERPKGSFSTLEIQRTEQGDSAMYLCASSPGRGMGHLKPWELFFGEGSRLTVL.

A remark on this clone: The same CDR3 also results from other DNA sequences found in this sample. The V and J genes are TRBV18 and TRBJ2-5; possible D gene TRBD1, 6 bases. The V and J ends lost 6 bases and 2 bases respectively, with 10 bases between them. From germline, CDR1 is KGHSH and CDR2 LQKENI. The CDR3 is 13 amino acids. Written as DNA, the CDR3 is TGTGCCAGCTCGCAAGGACAGCAAGAGACCCAGTACTTC. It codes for CASSQGQQETQYF.

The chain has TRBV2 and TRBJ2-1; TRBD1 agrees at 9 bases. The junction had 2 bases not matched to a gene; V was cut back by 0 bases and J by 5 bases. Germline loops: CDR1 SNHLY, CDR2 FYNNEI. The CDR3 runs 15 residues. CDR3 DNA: TGTGCCAGCAGTGAAGCGGGACAGGGCGACAATGAGCAGTTCTTC. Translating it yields CASSEAGQGDNEQFF.